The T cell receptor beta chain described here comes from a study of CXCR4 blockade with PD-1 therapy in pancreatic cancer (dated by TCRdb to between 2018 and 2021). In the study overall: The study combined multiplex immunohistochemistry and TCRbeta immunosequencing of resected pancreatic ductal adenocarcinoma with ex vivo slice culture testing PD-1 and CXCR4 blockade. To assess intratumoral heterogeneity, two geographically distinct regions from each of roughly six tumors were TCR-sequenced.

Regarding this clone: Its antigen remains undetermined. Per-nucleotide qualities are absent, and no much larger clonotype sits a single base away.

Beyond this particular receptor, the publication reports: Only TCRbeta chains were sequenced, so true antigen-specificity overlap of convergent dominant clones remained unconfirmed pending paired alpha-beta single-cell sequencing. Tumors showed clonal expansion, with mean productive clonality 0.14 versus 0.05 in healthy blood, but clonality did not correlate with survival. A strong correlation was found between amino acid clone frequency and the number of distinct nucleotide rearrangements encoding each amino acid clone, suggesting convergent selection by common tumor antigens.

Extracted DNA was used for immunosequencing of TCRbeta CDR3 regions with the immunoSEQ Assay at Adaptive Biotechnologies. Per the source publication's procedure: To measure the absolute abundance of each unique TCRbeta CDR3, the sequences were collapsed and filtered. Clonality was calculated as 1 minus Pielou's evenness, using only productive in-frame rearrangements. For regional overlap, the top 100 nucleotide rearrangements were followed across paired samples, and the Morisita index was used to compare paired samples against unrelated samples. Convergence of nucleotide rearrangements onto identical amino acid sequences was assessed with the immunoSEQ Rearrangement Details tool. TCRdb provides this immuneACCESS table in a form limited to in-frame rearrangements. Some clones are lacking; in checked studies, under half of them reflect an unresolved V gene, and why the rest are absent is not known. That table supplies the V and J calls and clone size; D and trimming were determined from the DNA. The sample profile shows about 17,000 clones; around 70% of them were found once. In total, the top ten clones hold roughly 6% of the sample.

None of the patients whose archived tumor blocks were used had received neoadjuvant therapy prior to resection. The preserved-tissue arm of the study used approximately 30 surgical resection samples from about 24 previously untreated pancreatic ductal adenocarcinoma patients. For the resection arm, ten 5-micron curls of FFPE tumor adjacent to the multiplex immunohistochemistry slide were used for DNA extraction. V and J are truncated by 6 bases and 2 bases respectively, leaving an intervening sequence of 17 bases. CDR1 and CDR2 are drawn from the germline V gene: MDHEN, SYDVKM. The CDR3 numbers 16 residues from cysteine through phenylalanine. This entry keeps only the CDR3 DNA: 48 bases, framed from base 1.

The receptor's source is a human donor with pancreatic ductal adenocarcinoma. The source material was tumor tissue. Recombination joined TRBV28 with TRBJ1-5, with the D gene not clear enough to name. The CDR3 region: CASSLSRSPRNQPQHF. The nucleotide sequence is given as TGTGCCAGCAGCCTGAGTCGGTCACCGCGCAATCAGCCCCAGCATTTT.